This TCR beta chain is drawn from a study of blood T cells in healthy people across ages. This clonotype appeared many times. Through a sample-barcoded 5' primer and a J-beta primer mix, a second PCR was run for roughly 7 to 11 cycles. TCRdb used MiXCR to reprocess the 5' RACE reads, holding one entry per CDR3 protein. The table records about 1.7 million distinct CDR3 sequences, 28% of them present only once. V was trimmed by 2 bases and J by 3 bases, leaving 14 bases between them. The CDR3 runs 14 residues. Germline-derived CDR1 and CDR2 are DFQATT and SNEGSKA (reference sequence). This sequence was found in a woman in her twenties or thirties in good health. This chain uses TRBV20-1 with TRBJ2-7; TRBD2 might be the D (5 bases). Sequenced: blood. CDR3 residues: CSARPGLGGYEQYF. The CDR3 nucleotides read TGCAGTGCTAGACCCGGACTCGGCGGCTACGAGCAGTACTTC.